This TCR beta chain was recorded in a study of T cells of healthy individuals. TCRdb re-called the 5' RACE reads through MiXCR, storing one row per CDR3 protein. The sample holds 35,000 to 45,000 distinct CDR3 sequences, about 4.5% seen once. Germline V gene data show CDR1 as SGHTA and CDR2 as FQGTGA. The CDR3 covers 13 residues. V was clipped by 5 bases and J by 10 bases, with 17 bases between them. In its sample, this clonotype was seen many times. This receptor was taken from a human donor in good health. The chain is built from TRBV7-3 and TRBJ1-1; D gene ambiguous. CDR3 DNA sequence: TGTGCCAGCAGCCCTACAAACATTGGAGGAGCTTTCTTT. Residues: CASSPTNIGGAFF.